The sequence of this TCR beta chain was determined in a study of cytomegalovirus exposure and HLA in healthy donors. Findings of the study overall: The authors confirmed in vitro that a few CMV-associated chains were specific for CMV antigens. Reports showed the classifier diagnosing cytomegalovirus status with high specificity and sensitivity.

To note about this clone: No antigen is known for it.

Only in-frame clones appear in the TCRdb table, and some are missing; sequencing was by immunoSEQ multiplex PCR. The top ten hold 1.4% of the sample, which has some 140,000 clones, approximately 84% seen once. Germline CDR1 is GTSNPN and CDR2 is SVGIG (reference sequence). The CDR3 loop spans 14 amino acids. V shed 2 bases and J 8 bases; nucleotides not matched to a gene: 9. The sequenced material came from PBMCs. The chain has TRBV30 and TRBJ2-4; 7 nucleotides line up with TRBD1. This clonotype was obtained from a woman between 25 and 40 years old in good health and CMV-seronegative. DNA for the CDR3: TGTGCCTGGAGTCGGGACAGCTTCGGGGACATTCAGTACTTC. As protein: CAWSRDSFGDIQYF.